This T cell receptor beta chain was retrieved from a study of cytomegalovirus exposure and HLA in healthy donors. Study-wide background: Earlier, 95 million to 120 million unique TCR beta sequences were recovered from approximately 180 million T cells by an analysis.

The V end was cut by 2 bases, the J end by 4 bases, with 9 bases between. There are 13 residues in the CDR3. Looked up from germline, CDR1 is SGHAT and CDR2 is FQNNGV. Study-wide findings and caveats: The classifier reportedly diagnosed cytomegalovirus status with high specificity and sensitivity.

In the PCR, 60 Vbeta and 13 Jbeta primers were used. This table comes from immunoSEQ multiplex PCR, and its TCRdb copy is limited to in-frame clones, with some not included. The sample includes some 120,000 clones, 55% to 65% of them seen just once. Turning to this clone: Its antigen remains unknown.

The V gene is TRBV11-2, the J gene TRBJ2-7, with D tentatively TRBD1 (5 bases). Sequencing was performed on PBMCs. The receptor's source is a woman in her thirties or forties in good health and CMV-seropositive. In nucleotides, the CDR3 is TGTGCCAGCAGCTTATGGGGCCGGTACGAGCAGTACTTC. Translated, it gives CASSLWGRYEQYF.